This record concerns one TCR beta chain sequence. Libraries were prepared by immunoSEQ multiplex PCR; TCRdb keeps only in-frame clonotypes and omits some of them. The sample includes about 45,000 clones, more than 70% seen only once; the top ten take around 0.99%. This sample is part of a study of OX40 agonist ivuxolimab in advanced cancers. Background on the study: Partial responses were recorded for three patients, including one with hepatocellular carcinoma and two with cutaneous melanoma.

In germline, CDR1 is SGHAT, CDR2 FQNNGV. The CDR3 has 13 residues. V lost 1 base and J 4 bases, leaving 7 bases between the germline ends. The chain joins TRBV11-2 to TRBJ1-1; D unresolved. The sequenced sample was CD4+ or CD8+ T cells sorted from blood, obtained in a trial of the OX40 agonist ivuxolimab. This clonotype originated in an adult with an advanced solid tumor such as melanoma, head and neck, liver or kidney cancer. The CDR3: CASSLVPGTEAFF. Written as DNA, the CDR3 is TGTGCCAGCAGCTTAGTTCCGGGCACTGAAGCTTTCTTT.